This T cell receptor (beta chain) originates from a study of blood T cell repertoires in COVID-19. Study information: T cells, B-cell-depleted T cells, or PBMCs provided the cDNA or gDNA that served as material.

Germline V CDR1 and CDR2: SGHRS, YFSETQ. The ends were cut back, 1 base at V and 5 bases at J, with 9 bases in the middle. The CDR3 runs 14 residues. The table came from immunoSEQ multiplex PCR; TCRdb's copy has only in-frame clones and leaves some out. The table has about 58,000 clones, about 84% seen once. The chain is built from TRBV5-1 and TRBJ2-2, with D maybe TRBD1 (6 bases). Sequenced sample: peripheral blood. This sequence originates from a man aged 40-49 years with active COVID-19. As DNA, the CDR3 is TGCGCCAGCAGCTTGAACAGGGAGACCGGGGAGCTGTTTTTT. Protein sequence: CASSLNRETGELFF.